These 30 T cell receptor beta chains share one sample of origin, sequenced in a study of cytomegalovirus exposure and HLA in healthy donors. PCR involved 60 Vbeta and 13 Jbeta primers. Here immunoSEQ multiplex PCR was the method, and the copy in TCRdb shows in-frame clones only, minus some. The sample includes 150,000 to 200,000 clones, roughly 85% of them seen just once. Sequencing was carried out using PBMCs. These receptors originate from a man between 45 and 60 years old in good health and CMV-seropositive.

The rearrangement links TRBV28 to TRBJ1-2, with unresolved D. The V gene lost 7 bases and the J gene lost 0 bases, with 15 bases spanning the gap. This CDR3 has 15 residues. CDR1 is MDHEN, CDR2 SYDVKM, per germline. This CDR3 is CASTTFPQTNYGYTF. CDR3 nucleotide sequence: TGTGCCAGCACCACTTTCCCACAGACTAACTATGGCTACACCTTC.

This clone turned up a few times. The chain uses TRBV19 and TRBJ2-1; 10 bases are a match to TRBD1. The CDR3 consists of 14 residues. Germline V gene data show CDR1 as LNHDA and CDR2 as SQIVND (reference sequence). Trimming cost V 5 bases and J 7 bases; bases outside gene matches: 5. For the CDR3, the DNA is TGTGCCAGTAGTTCAGGACAGGGGGGTAATGAGCAGTTCTTC. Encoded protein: CASSSGQGGNEQFF.

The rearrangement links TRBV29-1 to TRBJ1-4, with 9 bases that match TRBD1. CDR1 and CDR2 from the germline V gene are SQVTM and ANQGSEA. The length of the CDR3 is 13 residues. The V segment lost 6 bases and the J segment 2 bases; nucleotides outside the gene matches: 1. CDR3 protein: CSVGQGTNEKLFF. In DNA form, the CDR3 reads TGCAGCGTGGGACAGGGCACTAATGAAAAACTGTTTTTT. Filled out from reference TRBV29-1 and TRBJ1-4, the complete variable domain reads SAVISQKPSRDICQRGTSLTIQCQVDSQVTMMFWYRQQPGQSLTLIATANQGSEATYESGFVIDKFPISRPNLTFSTLTVSNMSPEDSSIYLCSVGQGTNEKLFFGSGTQLSVL.

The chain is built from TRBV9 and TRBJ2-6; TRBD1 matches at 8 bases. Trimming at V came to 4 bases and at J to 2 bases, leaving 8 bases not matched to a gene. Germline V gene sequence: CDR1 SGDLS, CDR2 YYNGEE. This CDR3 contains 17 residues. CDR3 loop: CASSTRTGWTGANVLTF. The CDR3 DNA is TGTGCCAGCAGCACTCGGACAGGGTGGACTGGGGCCAACGTCCTGACTTTC.

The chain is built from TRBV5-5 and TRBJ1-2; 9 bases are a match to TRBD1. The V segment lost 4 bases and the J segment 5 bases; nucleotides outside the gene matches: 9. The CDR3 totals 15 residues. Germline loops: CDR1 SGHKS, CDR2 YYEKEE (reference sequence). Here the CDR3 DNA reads TGTGCCAGCAGCCTAGGACAGGGGAGACAATATGGCTACACCTTC. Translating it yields CASSLGQGRQYGYTF.

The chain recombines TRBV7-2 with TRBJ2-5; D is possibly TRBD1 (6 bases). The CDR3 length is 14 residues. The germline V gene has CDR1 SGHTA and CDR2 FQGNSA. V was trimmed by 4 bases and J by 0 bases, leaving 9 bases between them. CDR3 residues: CASSSDRYQETQYF. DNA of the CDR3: TGTGCCAGCAGCTCGGACAGATACCAAGAGACCCAGTACTTC.

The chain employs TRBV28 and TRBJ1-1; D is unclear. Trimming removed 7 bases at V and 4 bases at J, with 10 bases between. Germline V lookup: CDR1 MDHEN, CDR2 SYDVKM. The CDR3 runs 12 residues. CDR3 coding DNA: TGTGCCAGCACCCGTCGGGTCACTGAAGCTTTCTTT. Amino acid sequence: CASTRRVTEAFF.

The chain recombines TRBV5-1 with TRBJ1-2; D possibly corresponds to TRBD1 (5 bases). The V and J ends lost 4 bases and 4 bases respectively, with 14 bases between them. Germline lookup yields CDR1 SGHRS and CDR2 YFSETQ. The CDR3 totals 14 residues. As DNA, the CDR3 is TGCGCCAGCAGCCCTTCGACAGACCCCTATGGCTACACCTTC. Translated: CASSPSTDPYGYTF.

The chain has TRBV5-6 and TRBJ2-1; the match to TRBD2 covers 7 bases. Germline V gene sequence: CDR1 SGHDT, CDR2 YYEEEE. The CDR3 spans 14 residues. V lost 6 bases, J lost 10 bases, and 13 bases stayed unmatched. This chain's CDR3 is CASTPGTGGWEQFF. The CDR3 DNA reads TGTGCCAGCACCCCGGGTACGGGGGGTTGGGAGCAGTTCTTC.

The CDR3 loop reads CASSSSGGAAETQYF. The CDR3 DNA follows: TGTGCCAGCAGTTCAAGCGGGGGGGCCGCAGAGACCCAGTACTTC. This rearrangement joins TRBV6-5 to TRBJ2-5; TRBD2 agrees at 10 bases. The V segment lost 4 bases and the J segment 4 bases; nucleotides outside the gene matches: 6. Looked up from germline, CDR1 is MNHEY and CDR2 is SVGAGI. CDR3 length: 15 amino acids.

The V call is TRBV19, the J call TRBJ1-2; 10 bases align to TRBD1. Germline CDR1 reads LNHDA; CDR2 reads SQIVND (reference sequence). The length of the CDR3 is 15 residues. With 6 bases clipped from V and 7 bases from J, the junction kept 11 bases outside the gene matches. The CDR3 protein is CASSNPTGGVSGYTF. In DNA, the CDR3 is TGTGCCAGTAGCAACCCGACAGGGGGCGTCAGTGGCTACACCTTC.

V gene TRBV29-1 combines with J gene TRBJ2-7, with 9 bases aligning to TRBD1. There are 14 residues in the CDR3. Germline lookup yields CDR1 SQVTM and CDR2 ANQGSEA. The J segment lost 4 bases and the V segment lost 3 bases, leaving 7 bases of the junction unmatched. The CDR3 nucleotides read TGCAGCGTTGACGTACAGGGGGCGCGGTACGAGCAGTACTTC. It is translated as CSVDVQGARYEQYF.

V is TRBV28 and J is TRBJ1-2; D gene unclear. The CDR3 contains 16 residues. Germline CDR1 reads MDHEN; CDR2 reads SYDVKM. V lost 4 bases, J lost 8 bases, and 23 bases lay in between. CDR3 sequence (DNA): TGTGCCAGCAGTTCGCTGGGCAGCCATGGAATATGGGGCTACACCTTC. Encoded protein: CASSSLGSHGIWGYTF.

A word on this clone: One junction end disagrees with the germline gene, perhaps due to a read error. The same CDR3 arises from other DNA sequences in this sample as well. CDR3 in DNA: TGCGCCAGCAGTCCTGGGGACATTCCTAACTATGGCTACACCTTC. Residues: CASSPGDIPNYGYTF. The rearrangement links TRBV6-4 to TRBJ1-2; D is perhaps TRBD1 (6 bases). The V gene's germline CDR1 is MRHNA and CDR2 SNTAGT. This CDR3 is built from 15 residues.

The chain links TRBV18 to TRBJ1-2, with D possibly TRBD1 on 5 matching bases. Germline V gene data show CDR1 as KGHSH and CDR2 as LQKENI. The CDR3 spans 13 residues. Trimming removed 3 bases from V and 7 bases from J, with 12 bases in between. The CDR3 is CASSPGGVFGYTF. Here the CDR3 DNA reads TGTGCCAGCTCACCTGGAGGGGTTTTTGGCTACACCTTC.

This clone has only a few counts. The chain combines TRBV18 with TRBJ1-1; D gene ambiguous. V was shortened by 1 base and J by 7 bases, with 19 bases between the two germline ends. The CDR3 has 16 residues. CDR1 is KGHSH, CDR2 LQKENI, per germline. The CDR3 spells CASSPLEAYTLIEAFF. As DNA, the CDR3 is TGTGCCAGCTCACCACTTGAAGCGTACACGCTGATTGAAGCTTTCTTT.

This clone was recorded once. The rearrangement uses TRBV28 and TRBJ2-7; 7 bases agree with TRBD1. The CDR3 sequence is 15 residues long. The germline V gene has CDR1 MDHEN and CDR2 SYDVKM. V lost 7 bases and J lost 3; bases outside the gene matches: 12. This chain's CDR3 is CASTPGRGRFYEQYF. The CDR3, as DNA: TGTGCCAGCACCCCGGGTAGGGGGCGGTTCTACGAGCAGTACTTC.

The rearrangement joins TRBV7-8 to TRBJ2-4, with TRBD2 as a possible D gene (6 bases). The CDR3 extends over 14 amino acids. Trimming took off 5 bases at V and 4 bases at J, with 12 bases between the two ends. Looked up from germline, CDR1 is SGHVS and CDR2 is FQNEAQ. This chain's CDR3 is CASSPTGSKNIQYF. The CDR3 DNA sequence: TGTGCCAGCAGCCCAACCGGGAGTAAAAACATTCAGTACTTC. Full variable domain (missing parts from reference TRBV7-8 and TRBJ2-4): GAGVSQSPRYKVAKRGQDVALRCDPISGHVSLFWYQQALGQGPEFLTYFQNEAQLDKSGLPSDRFFAERPEGSVSTLKIQRTQQEDSAVYLCASSPTGSKNIQYFGAGTRLSVL.

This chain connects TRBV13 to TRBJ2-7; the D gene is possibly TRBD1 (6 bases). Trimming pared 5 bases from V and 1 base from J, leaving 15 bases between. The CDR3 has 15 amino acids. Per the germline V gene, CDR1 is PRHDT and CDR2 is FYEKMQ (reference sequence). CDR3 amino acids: CASSPPGQTSYEQYF. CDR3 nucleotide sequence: TGTGCCAGCAGCCCCCCGGGACAAACTTCCTACGAGCAGTACTTC.

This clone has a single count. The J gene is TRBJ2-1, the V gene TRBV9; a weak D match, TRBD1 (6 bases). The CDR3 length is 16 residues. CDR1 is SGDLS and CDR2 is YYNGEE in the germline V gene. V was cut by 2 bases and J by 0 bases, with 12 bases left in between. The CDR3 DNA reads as TGTGCCAGCAGCGTCGATGGACAGCCCTCCTACAATGAGCAGTTCTTC. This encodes CASSVDGQPSYNEQFF. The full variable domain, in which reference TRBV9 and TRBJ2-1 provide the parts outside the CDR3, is DSGVTQTPKHLITATGQRVTLRCSPRSGDLSVYWYQQSLDQGLQFLIQYYNGEERAKGNILERFSAQQFPDLHSELNLSSLELGDSALYFCASSVDGQPSYNEQFFGPGTRLTVL.

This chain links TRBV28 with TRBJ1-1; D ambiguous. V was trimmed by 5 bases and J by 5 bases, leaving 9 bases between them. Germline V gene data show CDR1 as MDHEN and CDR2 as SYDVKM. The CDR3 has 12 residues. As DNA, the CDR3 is TGTGCCAGCAGTCTACCGAAGACTGAAGCTTTCTTT. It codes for CASSLPKTEAFF.

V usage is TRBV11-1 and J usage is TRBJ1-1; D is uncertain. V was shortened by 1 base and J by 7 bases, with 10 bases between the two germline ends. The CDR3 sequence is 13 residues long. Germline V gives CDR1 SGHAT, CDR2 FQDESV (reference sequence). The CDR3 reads CASSLVPEYEAFF. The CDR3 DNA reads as TGTGCCAGCAGCTTAGTCCCGGAGTATGAAGCTTTCTTT.

The CDR3 coding sequence is TGTGCCAGCAGTTTTGGACAGGGTGGCTACACCTTC. It encodes CASSFGQGGYTF. V usage is TRBV6-5 and J usage is TRBJ1-2; 8 bases agree with TRBD1. The V gene's germline CDR1 is MNHEY and CDR2 SVGAGI. This CDR3 region has 12 residues. Germline trimming cut 4 bases from V and 7 bases from J; bases unmatched to any gene: 2.

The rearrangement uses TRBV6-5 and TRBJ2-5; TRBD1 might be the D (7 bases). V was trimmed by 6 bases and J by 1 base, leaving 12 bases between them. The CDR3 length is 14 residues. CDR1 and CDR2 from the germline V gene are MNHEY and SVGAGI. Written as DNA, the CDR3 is TGTGCCAGCAGGTCGCGGGACAGCCAAGAGACCCAGTACTTC. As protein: CASRSRDSQETQYF.

CDR3 amino acids: CASSPLPADTQYF. CDR3 DNA: TGTGCCAGCTCACCACTTCCCGCAGATACGCAGTATTTT. The gene calls are TRBV18 and TRBJ2-3; D gene uncertain. There are 13 residues in the CDR3. Germline CDR1 is KGHSH and CDR2 is LQKENI. The V and J ends lost 1 base and 4 bases respectively, with 6 bases between them.

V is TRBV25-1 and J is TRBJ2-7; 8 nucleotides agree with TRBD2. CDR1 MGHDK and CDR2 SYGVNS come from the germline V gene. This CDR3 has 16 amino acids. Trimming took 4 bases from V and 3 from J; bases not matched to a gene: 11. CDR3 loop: CASSGPRGGSYYEQYV. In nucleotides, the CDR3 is TGTGCCAGCAGTGGACCCCGGGGGGGCAGCTACTACGAGCAGTACGTC.

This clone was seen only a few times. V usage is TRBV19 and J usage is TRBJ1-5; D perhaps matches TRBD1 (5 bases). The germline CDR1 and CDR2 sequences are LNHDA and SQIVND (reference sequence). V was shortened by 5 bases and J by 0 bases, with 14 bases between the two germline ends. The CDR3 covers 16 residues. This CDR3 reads CASSAWDLYSNQPQHF. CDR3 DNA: TGTGCCAGTAGTGCCTGGGACTTATATAGCAATCAGCCCCAGCATTTT.

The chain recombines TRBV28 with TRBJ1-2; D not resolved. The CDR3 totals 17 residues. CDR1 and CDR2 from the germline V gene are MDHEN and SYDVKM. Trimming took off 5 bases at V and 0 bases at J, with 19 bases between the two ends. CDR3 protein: CASSPTLAAEPNYGYTF. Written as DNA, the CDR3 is TGTGCCAGCAGTCCCACCCTCGCGGCCGAACCTAACTATGGCTACACCTTC.

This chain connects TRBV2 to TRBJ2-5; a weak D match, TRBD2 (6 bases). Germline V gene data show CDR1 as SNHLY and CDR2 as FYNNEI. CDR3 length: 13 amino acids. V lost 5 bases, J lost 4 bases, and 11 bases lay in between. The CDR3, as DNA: TGTGCCAGCAGTTTCCAGGGAGGAGAGACCCAGTACTTC. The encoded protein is CASSFQGGETQYF.

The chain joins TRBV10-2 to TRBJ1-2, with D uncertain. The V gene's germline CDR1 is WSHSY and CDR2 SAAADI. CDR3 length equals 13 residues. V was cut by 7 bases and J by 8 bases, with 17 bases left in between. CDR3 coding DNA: TGCGCCAGCACGGACTGGGATTCCGGCGGCTACACCTTC. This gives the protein CASTDWDSGGYTF.